Listed below are T cell receptor beta chains from one sample, sequenced in a study of T-cell reconstitution after alpha-beta-depleted transplantation in children. Via MiXCR, TCRdb re-called the PCR reads, giving one row per CDR3 protein. The top ten hold over 3.5% of the sample, which has 350,000 to 450,000 distinct CDR3 sequences, 20% seen once. The source was PBMCs from the stem cell graft donor, collected from the stem cell graft. The receptor set was obtained from a human donor who donated a stem cell graft to a child with acute myeloid leukemia. Each CDR3 is given with its conserved first and last residue. D genes are given only for firm matches. For some rows the clone size is stated as once, few or many, or as a class when expanded; others skip it.

J | V | size | D | DNA | CDR3
TRBJ2-7 | TRBV10-3 | - | TRBD2 | TGTGCCATTGGGCTAGCGGGAGTTGGCGAGCAGTACTTC | CAIGLAGVGEQYF
TRBJ2-6 | TRBV20-1 | many | TRBD2 | TGCAGTGCTCCATCGTCTGGCGGGAGGACGTCCGGGGCCAACGTCCTGACTTTC | CSAPSSGGRTSGANVLTF
TRBJ1-5 | TRBV28 | many | - | TGTGCCAGCAGTTTGGCGTCGAGGGAGCCCCAGCATTTT | CASSLASREPQHF
TRBJ1-5 | TRBV10-3 | few | TRBD1 | TGTGCCATCAGTGAGGGGGGACAGGGGGCTAGACAGCCCCAGCATTTT | CAISEGGQGARQPQHF
TRBJ2-5 | TRBV15 | - | - | TGTGCCACCAGCAGAGTGGGGAGGAATTTGGGGGAGACCCAGTACTTC | CATSRVGRNLGETQYF
TRBJ1-6 | TRBV9 | - | - | TGTGCCAGCAGCGTCTCGCAGGGCCAGTCACCCCTCCACTTT | CASSVSQGQSPLHF
TRBJ2-3 | TRBV6-5 | many | - | TGTGCCAGCAGTTCGAACAGGGACACAGATACGCAGTATTTT | CASSSNRDTDTQYF
TRBJ2-2 | TRBV12-3/TRBV12-4 | - | - | TGTGCCAGCAGTTTAGCGGGAGAGGTCACCGGGGAGCTGTTTTTT | CASSLAGEVTGELFF
TRBJ2-1 | TRBV12-3/TRBV12-4 | many | - | TGTGCCAGCAGGCGGGACTACAATGAGCAGTTCTTC | CASRRDYNEQFF
TRBJ2-1 | TRBV4-3 | few | - | TGCGCCAGCAGCCAAAATACCTTGGCTGGGAAAAGCTCCTACAATGAGCAGTTCTTC | CASSQNTLAGKSSYNEQFF
TRBJ1-1 | TRBV4-1 | few | - | TGCGCCAGCAGCCAAGATATCGGGGGCCGGACTGAAGCTTTCTTT | CASSQDIGGRTEAFF
TRBJ2-3 | TRBV10-3 | - | TRBD1 | TGTGCCATCAGTGTGGCAGGGGGCGCAGATACGCAGTATTTT | CAISVAGGADTQYF
TRBJ2-1 | TRBV13 | once | - | TGTGCCAGCAGCTTAAGCCAACCCTACAATGAGCAGTTCTTC | CASSLSQPYNEQFF
TRBJ1-5 | TRBV28 | few | - | TGTGCCAGCAGTTTGGCCCTCGGTAGCAATCAGCCCCAGCATTTT | CASSLALGSNQPQHF
TRBJ1-3 | TRBV6-1 | few | - | TGTGCCAGCAGTCCCAGCTTCTCTGGAAACACCATATATTTT | CASSPSFSGNTIYF
TRBJ2-1 | TRBV6-1 | few | TRBD1 | TGTGCCAGCAGAGAAGGGGGCCTGGAGCAGTTCTTC | CASREGGLEQFF
TRBJ2-2 | TRBV25-1 | few | - | TGTGCCAGCAGTACACAGAACACCGGGGAGCTGTTTTTT | CASSTQNTGELFF
TRBJ2-7 | TRBV12-3/TRBV12-4 | - | - | TGTGCCAGCAGTCCTAGTACTACAGGGTGGTCTTACGAGCAGTACTTC | CASSPSTTGWSYEQYF
TRBJ2-3 | TRBV12-3/TRBV12-4 | few | TRBD2 | TGTGCCAGCAGGGCAAGCGGGAGTGTAAATACGCAGTATTTT | CASRASGSVNTQYF
TRBJ2-1 | TRBV6-1 | few | TRBD2 | TGTGCCAGCAGTGAGCTAGCGGGAACCTACAATGAGCAGTTCTTC | CASSELAGTYNEQFF
TRBJ2-1 | TRBV20-1 | - | - | TGCTGTGCTTGGGGGGATAGCGCCAGCTCCTACAATGAGCAGTTCTTC | CCAWGDSASSYNEQFF
TRBJ1-5 | TRBV12-3/TRBV12-4 | many | - | TGTGCCAGCAGTTTAGGGAGGACACCGGCCCAGCATTTT | CASSLGRTPAQHF
TRBJ2-2 | TRBV29-1 | many | - | TGCAGCGTTGACGGGACGAACACCGGGGAGCTGTTTTTT | CSVDGTNTGELFF
TRBJ2-3 | TRBV29-1 | many | - | TGCAGCGTTGAAACAGGTGATACGCAGTATTTT | CSVETGDTQYF
TRBJ2-5 | TRBV6-2/TRBV6-3 | - | TRBD2 | TGTGCCAGCAGTTACCTCACCTCGACTAGCGGGGCAGAAGAGACCCAGTACTTC | CASSYLTSTSGAEETQYF